This T cell receptor beta chain was identified in a study of molecular identifiers for immune sequencing clone quantification (dated by TCRdb to 2016 to 2019). Study-wide context: In a replicate experiment, RNA from about 21,000 or 97,000 naive CD8 T cells was split into five aliquots, four of which were sequenced. The study was a methods study using CD8 T cells to benchmark molecular-identifier clustering-based TCR repertoire sequencing (MIDCIRS) and TCR RNA copy counting.

Libraries of naive CD8 T cells were generated from around 20,000 to 990,000 sorted cells, with 10%, 30% or 50% of the purified RNA used. Naive CD8 T cells were FACS-sorted as CD8+CD4-CCR7+CD45RA+ on a BD FACSAria II into RLT Plus buffer. To test detection sensitivity, Jurkat RNA equivalent to nine to ten TCR copies was spiked into samples of roughly 18,000-1,000,000 naive CD8 T cells. Enrichment of CD8 T cells was performed with RosetteSep CD8+ T Cell Enrichment Cocktail and Ficoll-Paque, after which ACK red cell lysis was carried out. This clonotype is judged medium-sized (0.01 to 0.1%). Its antigen remains undetermined. Base qualities were left out, and no much larger clone turns up one base away. Results and caveats for the whole study, not just this receptor: In CMV-specific effector cells, clones with more than 20 RNA copies accounted for over 98% of molecules, whereas in naive cells such clones accounted for under 1%. When barcode sub-clustering was left out, chimeric consensus sequences inflated TCR diversity, with chimeras reaching as high as 47%. A single cell's worth of spiked-in Jurkat TCR RNA was reported detectable even among 850,000 to 1,000,000 naive CD8 T cells. Modeling indicated about 3 TCR RNA copies recovered per cell, compared with 7.5 to 10 by digital PCR, which implies a capture efficiency of approximately 30%. Highly expanded clone sizes could be underestimated if identical TCR molecules share a barcode. Spiked-in Jurkat TCR RNA (roughly 10 copies' worth), which is not part of the donor repertoire, was contained in the naive libraries.

CDR1 and CDR2 were assigned from the germline V gene as SGHTA and FQGTGA. The CDR3 spans 14 residues, from the cysteine through the phenylalanine. The read is trimmed to its CDR3 DNA, 42 bases read in frame from base 1. Germline trimming: 4 bases from V, 0 bases from J; junction bases outside gene matches: 1. Preparation of the library involved PCR. Sequencing was performed on a NextSeq 500. Bulk TCR libraries were generated as previously described, with the TCR primers listed in Table S5 used. Total RNA was purified with the Qiagen AllPrep DNA/RNA kit. Reads from multiple sequencing runs of the same library were pooled before analysis. As for the original processing: Reads were retained only if their TCR constant sequence matched exactly, and those retained reads were trimmed to 150 nt and grouped according to their 12-nt molecular barcodes. Within each barcode group, reads were sub-clustered at a 15% Levenshtein threshold, and quality-weighted consensus sequences were built per RNA molecule. Non-functional sequences were discarded, and so were lower-count sequences lying one edit away from another sequence. On the basis of fitting two negative binomial distributions, barcode sub-clusters with fewer than 20% of the maximum read count were discarded. TCRdb trimmed public reads at Q25 via fastp, called clones via MiXCR and kept in-frame beta chains. Rows with one shared CDR3 protein collapse into an entry with the most common genes and DNA. The V and J calls here are based on TCRdb, not the publication. This sample is represented by 100,000 or so distinct CDR3 sequences; roughly 34% of them were singletons. 4% to 4.5% of the sample belongs to the ten largest clones.

The rearrangement combines TRBV7-3 with TRBJ2-3, and 7 junction bases match TRBD2. The sequence derives from a human donor in good health. Some libraries in this study had Jurkat cell RNA spiked in. The material sequenced was naive CD8+ T cells from blood, with Jurkat cell RNA spiked in. The cell subset or site label here, explained by the study, means: FACS-sorted CD8+CD4-CCR7+CD45RA+ naive T cells. The CDR3 region reads CASSYSGSTDTQYF. The sequenced DNA: TGTGCCAGCAGCTATAGCGGGAGCACAGATACGCAGTATTTT.